This T cell receptor beta chain was obtained from a study of cytomegalovirus exposure and HLA in healthy donors. The PCR employed 60 Vbeta primers together with 13 Jbeta primers. Method: immunoSEQ multiplex PCR; TCRdb's copy keeps in-frame clones and lacks some. Of roughly 120,000 clones in the sample, over 70% were seen once. Remarks on this clone: As yet, its antigen is unknown.

Trimming stripped 2 bases from V and 6 bases from J, with 13 bases between. CDR3 length: 15 residues. The germline gives CDR1 MNHNS, CDR2 SASEGT. Study conclusions and caveats: Sequencing likely caused a cluster of highly shared sequence variants.

The sequencing sample was made of PBMCs. The clonotype comes from a woman in her forties in good health and CMV-seropositive. V gene TRBV6-1 combines with J gene TRBJ1-4; TRBD1 might be the D (6 bases). CDR3 protein: CASSEWTDKYEKLFF. CDR3 DNA sequence: TGTGCCAGCAGTGAATGGACAGATAAATATGAAAAACTGTTTTTT.